A selection of T cell receptor beta chains follows, all from one sample in a study of a mutant IDH1 vaccine in newly diagnosed glioma. The antigens of these receptors remain unknown. The protocol was immunoSEQ multiplex PCR, while the TCRdb copy is restricted to in-frame clones and leaves out a portion. The data show tens of thousands of clones, with roughly nine tenths seen just once and around 1.5% held by the top ten. Sample: PBMCs, taken from a glioma patient whose treatment included an IDH1 peptide vaccine. These receptors came from a man in his forties or fifties with glioma. Each CDR3 is given with its conserved first and last residue.

v_call,cdr3_aa
TRBV4-1,CASSFRGNQNTEAFF
TRBV30,CAWGRGGAREKLFF
TRBV2,CATGLAGGRGETQYF
TRBV7-9,CASSAPGLAQGEQYF
TRBV30,CAWGDTSNQPQHF
TRBV30,CAWSSSPGQPQHF
TRBV5-8,CASSPTGSSTDTQYF
TRBV4-1,CASSRRTDRTGTDTQYF
TRBV5-6,CASSLDGPYEQYF
TRBV5-6,CASSRDLNTEAFF